This T cell receptor (beta chain) was recovered during a study of blood T cell repertoires in COVID-19. At the level of the study: Material from acute and convalescent COVID-19 was sourced from the United States, Italy and Spain.

Clones were read by immunoSEQ multiplex PCR, and TCRdb kept only the in-frame ones, dropping some. Of around 100,000 clones in the sample, roughly 90% were seen once. Trimming took 6 bases from V and 0 from J, leaving 13 bases between them. The CDR3 runs 15 residues. From germline, CDR1 is SGHAT and CDR2 FQNNGV. Sequencing was done on a sample of peripheral blood. The chain couples TRBV11-2 to TRBJ2-3; D is uncertain. This sequence was found in a woman aged 70-85 years who had recovered from COVID-19. CDR3 protein: CASRPPGTSTDTQYF. CDR3 coding DNA: TGTGCCAGCAGGCCCCCCGGTACTAGCACAGATACGCAGTATTTT.